The present entry profiles one T cell receptor beta chain with its context. Original processing notes: From reference gene primer amplification, estimates of nucleated cell counts were derived. Measured with immunoSEQ multiplex PCR; TCRdb has only the in-frame clones, and not every one. That table gives V, J and clone size, and the DNA gave D and trimming. The sample has fewer than 350,000 clones, 70% to 90% seen once. The sample is drawn from a study of blood T cell repertoires in COVID-19. The overall study: The United States, Italy and Spain were the sources of the acute and convalescent COVID-19 samples. Sample material is recorded as cDNA or gDNA derived from T cells, B-cell-depleted T cells, or PBMCs.

V was trimmed by 7 bases and J by 2 bases, leaving 12 bases between them. The CDR3 length is 13 residues. Germline V gene data show CDR1 as MNHEY and CDR2 as SMNVEV (reference sequence). The receptor's source is a woman aged 50 to 60 who had recovered from COVID-19. The chain carries TRBV27 and TRBJ2-7; D perhaps matches TRBD2 (6 bases). Material: peripheral blood. The CDR3 DNA follows: TGTGCCAGCACAGGCGGGGCGACCTACGAGCAGTACTTC. Protein: CASTGGATYEQYF.